This TCR beta chain stems from a study of shared clonotypes between healthy human individuals. As for the study in general: Per donor, CD8 memory used one plate, CD8 naive used two, CD4 memory used three and CD4 naive used three.

The CDR3 spans 16 residues. V was clipped by 1 base and J by 4 bases, with 16 bases between them. Germline CDR1 and CDR2: SGHTA and FQGNSA. The data were produced by immunoSEQ multiplex PCR, yet TCRdb's version contains in-frame clones alone and is incomplete. The sample contains around 510,000 clones, about 96% of which appear only once. The sequence was collected from a woman in her twenties or thirties in good health. The sample taken for sequencing was naive CD4+ T cells sorted from blood. Subset given: CD45RA+ positively selected. V gene TRBV7-2 combines with J gene TRBJ1-2, with D tentatively TRBD1 (6 bases). CDR3 bases: TGTGCCAGCAGCTTAGGACCAGACAGGCCTCTCTATGGCTACACCTTC. Residues: CASSLGPDRPLYGYTF.